This passage covers 25 T cell receptor beta chains from one sample sequenced in a study of T cells in Graves' hyperthyroidism and ophthalmopathy. RNA transcripts were the template for amplifying TCR beta CDR3 regions. RT-PCR in the first round (using the HTBI primer set) targeted the TCR CDR3. TCRdb called the multiplex PCR reads again in MiXCR, with one record for every CDR3 protein. This sample has roughly 700,000 distinct CDR3 sequences, with 30% to 40% found just once. Sequenced sample: blood. Receptors originate from a woman between 40 and 55 years old with Graves' hyperthyroidism.

The chain has TRBV25-1 and TRBJ2-7; D possibly corresponds to TRBD1 (7 bases). This CDR3 is built from 12 residues. The ends were cut back, 11 bases at V and 3 bases at J, with 14 bases in the middle. Germline assignment: CDR1 MGHDK and CDR2 SYGVNS. In DNA form, the CDR3 reads TGTGCCTGCGGGACAGAATACTACGAGCAGTACTTC. This encodes CACGTEYYEQYF.

The sample holds many counts of this clonotype. J is TRBJ1-4 and V is TRBV10-2; D gene ambiguous. Trimming removed 6 bases from V and 8 bases from J, with 7 bases in between. Per germline, CDR1 WSHSY and CDR2 SAAADI. There are 11 residues in the CDR3. The chain's CDR3 is CASRASEKLFF. For the CDR3, the DNA is TGCGCCAGCAGGGCGTCAGAAAAACTGTTTTTT.

This clonotype was seen repeatedly, ten times or more. This sequence joins TRBV7-9 and TRBJ2-5; D possibly corresponds to TRBD1 (5 bases). The CDR3 has 12 residues. Between the trimmed V and J ends, which lost 8 bases and 4 bases, there was a span of 11 bases. Germline V gene data show CDR1 as SEHNR and CDR2 as FQNEAQ (reference sequence). The CDR3: CASFDSGETQYF. The CDR3 DNA follows: TGTGCCAGCTTCGACAGTGGAGAGACCCAGTACTTC.

This clonotype appeared many times. The chain links TRBV19 to TRBJ1-2; D is unresolved. Trimming removed 4 bases from V and 4 bases from J, with 10 bases in between. The CDR3 is made up of 13 amino acids. Germline V gives CDR1 LNHDA, CDR2 SQIVND (reference sequence). The CDR3 sequence: CASSTWVAYGYTF. The CDR3, as DNA: TGTGCCAGTAGTACTTGGGTTGCCTATGGCTACACCTTC.

This clonotype showed up just once. An end of the junction differs from the germline gene, which may be a read error. V is TRBV7-3 and J is TRBJ2-7; D remains ambiguous. Germline V gives CDR1 SGHTA, CDR2 FQGTGA. This CDR3 is built from 10 residues. This CDR3 reads CASSRYEEYF. The CDR3 DNA is TGTGCCAGCAGCCGCTACGAGGAGTACTTC.

V usage is TRBV20-1 and J usage is TRBJ2-7, with TRBD1 identical over 7 bases. J gave up 3 bases and V 2 bases, and 4 bases lay outside the gene matches. Germline V gene data show CDR1 as DFQATT and CDR2 as SNEGSKA (reference sequence). This CDR3 has 13 residues. DNA of the CDR3: TGCAGTGCTAGAATCGGACAGGACTACGAGCAGTACTTC. Its protein is CSARIGQDYEQYF.

CDR3 DNA sequence: TGCGCCAGCAGCCAAGGGACAGGGACGGGCGAGCAGTACTTC. The encoded protein is CASSQGTGTGEQYF. The gene calls are TRBV5-1 and TRBJ2-7; TRBD1 matches 9 bases. Trimming at V came to 4 bases and at J to 6 bases, leaving 8 bases not matched to a gene. The CDR3 sequence is 14 residues long. Germline V CDR1 and CDR2: SGHRS, YFSETQ.

The chain carries TRBV6-5 and TRBJ1-1, with 7 positions matching TRBD1. The CDR3 has 16 amino acids. V lost 5 bases to trimming and J lost 1 base; unmatched junction nucleotides: 10. The germline V gene has CDR1 MNHEY and CDR2 SVGAGI. CDR3 DNA sequence: TGTGCCAGCAGTCAATGGACAGGACTACCGAACACTGAAGCTTTCTTT. It codes for CASSQWTGLPNTEAFF.

This clonotype was picked up a small number of times. V is TRBV5-5 and J is TRBJ2-7, with TRBD2 matching over 7 bases. The CDR3 is 15 amino acids. Germline assignment: CDR1 SGHKS and CDR2 YYEKEE (reference sequence). The J segment lost 3 bases and the V segment lost 0 bases, leaving 6 bases of the junction unmatched. The CDR3 region is CASSLGGGYSYEQYF. The CDR3 DNA sequence: TGTGCCAGCAGCTTGGGGGGAGGGTACAGCTACGAGCAGTACTTC.

This clonotype has a count of ten or more. The J gene is TRBJ2-5, the V gene TRBV14; no clear D gene. The CDR3 sequence is 12 residues long. V shed 0 bases and J shed 7 bases, with 6 bases lying between them. From germline, CDR1 is SGHDN and CDR2 FVKESK. Written as DNA, the CDR3 is TGTGCCAGCAGCCAAGATCGCGTGACCCAGTACTTC. Encoded protein: CASSQDRVTQYF.

This clonotype was picked up many times. The gene calls are TRBV7-8 and TRBJ1-2; 7 nucleotides line up with TRBD1. Germline V gives CDR1 SGHVS, CDR2 FQNEAQ. This CDR3 comprises 16 residues. J was trimmed by 7 bases and V by 1 base; bases with no gene match: 12. CDR3 sequence: CASSLVSMVTGPGYTF. The CDR3 DNA reads TGTGCCAGCAGCTTAGTTTCGATGGTGACAGGGCCTGGCTACACCTTC. The whole variable domain, filled in from reference TRBV7-8 and TRBJ1-2, reads GAGVSQSPRYKVAKRGQDVALRCDPISGHVSLFWYQQALGQGPEFLTYFQNEAQLDKSGLPSDRFFAERPEGSVSTLKIQRTQQEDSAVYLCASSLVSMVTGPGYTFGSGTRLTVV.

The chain is built from TRBV20-1 and TRBJ2-3; the D call may be TRBD1 or TRBD2 (6 bases each). Trimming took 2 bases from V and 0 from J, leaving 9 bases between them. This CDR3 has 14 residues. Germline assignment: CDR1 DFQATT and CDR2 SNEGSKA (reference sequence). CDR3 loop: CSARRGTSTDTQYF. CDR3 DNA: TGCAGTGCTAGAAGGGGGACTAGCACAGATACGCAGTATTTT.

At least ten counts were recorded for this clonotype. The rearrangement joins TRBV7-9 to TRBJ1-2; TRBD1 might be the D (6 bases). The CDR3 has 13 amino acids. Germline values: CDR1 SEHNR, CDR2 FQNEAQ (reference sequence). V lost 3 bases and J lost 7, with 12 bases in between. CDR3 sequence: CASSFAGAGGYTF. The CDR3 DNA reads as TGTGCCAGCAGCTTTGCAGGGGCAGGTGGCTACACCTTC.

V gene TRBV6-2 or TRBV6-3 combines with J gene TRBJ1-5; no firm D call. Germline CDR1 reads MNHEY; CDR2 reads SVGEGT. The CDR3 is 12 amino acids. V lost 6 bases, J lost 7 bases, and 10 bases lay in between. The CDR3 DNA reads TGTGCCAGCAGAGATCCCAGGCAGCCCCAGCATTTT. Protein: CASRDPRQPQHF.

The table lists this clonotype with many counts. V usage is TRBV7-9 and J usage is TRBJ1-4; D is undetermined. CDR1 and CDR2 (germline): SEHNR, FQNEAQ (reference sequence). CDR3 size: 15 residues. Trimming removed 1 base at V and 3 bases at J, with 9 bases between. CDR3 coding DNA: TGTGCCAGCAGCTTAGAGGGCAGTTCTAATGAAAAACTGTTTTTT. Amino acid sequence: CASSLEGSSNEKLFF.

The table lists this clonotype with a few counts. The V gene is TRBV6-5, the J gene TRBJ1-2, with 10 positions matching TRBD1. Germline V gives CDR1 MNHEY, CDR2 SVGAGI. The CDR3 is 15 residues long. V gave up 1 base and J gave up 8 bases; unmatched junction bases: 7. In DNA, the CDR3 is TGTGCCAGCAGTTACTGGGGGACAGGGGACGGCGGCTACACCTTC. This translates into CASSYWGTGDGGYTF.

The gene calls are TRBV10-2 and TRBJ1-1; tentatively, D is TRBD1 (5 bases). Germline V lookup: CDR1 WSHSY, CDR2 SAAADI. Trimming removed 5 bases at V and 3 bases at J, with 16 bases between. The CDR3 contains 15 residues. In DNA, the CDR3 is TGCGCCAGCAGTCCCCTCGGGGGGGTGCACACTGAAGCTTTCTTT. This encodes CASSPLGGVHTEAFF.

This clonotype was picked up a small number of times. The chain couples TRBV28 to TRBJ1-4, with D hard to call. The germline V gene encodes CDR1 MDHEN and CDR2 SYDVKM. V was clipped by 6 bases and J by 5 bases, with 7 bases between them. The length of the CDR3 is 12 residues. CDR3 region: CASRISNEKLFF. The CDR3, as DNA: TGTGCCAGCAGGATATCGAATGAAAAACTGTTTTTT.

This clonotype has at least ten counts. This chain connects TRBV7-9 to TRBJ1-6; TRBD1 might be the D (5 bases). CDR1 and CDR2 (germline): SEHNR, FQNEAQ (reference sequence). The CDR3 is 14 amino acids. Trimming stripped 5 bases from V and 10 bases from J, with 15 bases between. CDR3 bases: TGTGCCAGCAGCCTTTCGGGGGGTAAATCACCCCTCCACTTT. It is translated as CASSLSGGKSPLHF.

Notes on this clonotype: A much larger clone sits a single nucleotide away, making a read error possible. As the CDR3 is not closed by the conserved phenylalanine or tryptophan, this likely results from a read error. This chain connects TRBV19 to TRBJ1-2; 12 nucleotides line up with TRBD1. CDR1 LNHDA and CDR2 SQIVND come from the germline V gene (reference sequence). This CDR3 region has 14 residues. V trimming: 5 bases; J trimming: 8 bases; junction bases outside the gene matches: 6. The CDR3 DNA sequence: TGTGCCAGTAGTCTGGGACAGGGGGCGACGGGCTACACCCTC. Amino acid sequence: CASSLGQGATGYTL.

On this clonotype itself: At one end, the junction sequence differs from germline, possibly due to a read error. This chain connects TRBV7-2 to TRBJ2-7; D could derive from TRBD1 or TRBD2 (5 bases each). The CDR3 has 13 amino acids. Germline-derived CDR1 and CDR2 are SGHTA and FQGNSA. CDR3 region: CASSQDFGTPRYF. The CDR3 DNA reads TGCGCCAGCAGCCAGGATTTCGGGACCCCGCGGTACTTC.

This chain uses TRBV4-3 with TRBJ2-7; 8 bases agree with TRBD2. Losses at the gene ends were 1 base for V and 1 base for J; bases not matched to a gene: 3. The CDR3 covers 15 residues. Germline V CDR1 and CDR2: LGHNA, YSLEER. For the CDR3, the DNA is TGCGCCAGCAGCCAAGGCGGGGGGATTTCCTACGAGCAGTACTTC. Protein product: CASSQGGGISYEQYF.

As concerns this clonotype: A much larger clone lies one base from this, so it may be a read error. This chain joins TRBV20-1 and TRBJ1-5; 8 nucleotides match TRBD1. This CDR3 is built from 13 residues. In germline, CDR1 is DFQATT, CDR2 SNEGSKA (reference sequence). CDR3 loop: CGARDRGDQPQHF. The CDR3 bases are TGCGGTGCTCGAGACAGGGGAGATCAGCCCCAGCATTTT.

This clonotype was observed a handful of times. The rearrangement uses TRBV10-1 and TRBJ2-7; tentative D call: TRBD1 (5 bases). Looked up from germline, CDR1 is WNHNN and CDR2 is SYGVQD (reference sequence). Trimming took 2 bases from V and 9 from J, leaving 17 bases between them. This CDR3 is built from 14 residues. The CDR3 reads CASSEGPAQGGQYF. The CDR3 coding sequence is TGCGCCAGCAGTGAGGGACCGGCTCAGGGTGGGCAGTACTTC.

Only one count was recorded for this clonotype. A junction boundary mismatches the germline segment, possibly from a read error. This chain uses TRBV7-2 with TRBJ1-2, with D possibly TRBD1 on 5 matching bases. The CDR3 is 16 residues long. CDR1 and CDR2 from the germline V gene are SGHTA and FQGNSA. The CDR3 coding sequence is TGTGCCCGCAGCTTGGAAGCAGGGTTTGTCGACTATGGCTACACCTTC. Translated: CARSLEAGFVDYGYTF.